The 22 T cell receptor beta chains in this list originate from one sample, sequenced in a study of T cell repertoires in cytomegalovirus infection. TCRdb re-analysed the reads in MiXCR, keeping a single row per CDR3 protein. The table shows a few hundred thousand distinct CDR3 sequences, with about 17% occurring only once. Sequencing was performed on PBMCs. All receptors derive from a human donor in good health (CMV status not recorded). Some clones in this sample may be carry-over from other donors' samples.

This clonotype appeared once. This chain links TRBV11-2 with TRBJ1-5; maybe TRBD1 (5 bases). Germline CDR1 and CDR2: SGHAT and FQNNGV. The CDR3 spans 16 residues. V was clipped by 4 bases and J by 2 bases, with 15 bases between them. CDR3 sequence (DNA): TGTGCCAGCAGCTCCGGGGCCAGGGTAGGCAATCAGCCCCAGCATTTT. Translating gives CASSSGARVGNQPQHF. Supplemented by reference TRBV11-2 and TRBJ1-5, the full variable domain reads EAGVAQSPRYKIIEKRQSVAFWCNPISGHATLYWYQQILGQGPKLLIQFQNNGVVDDSQLPKDRFSAERLKGVDSTLKIQPAKLEDSAVYLCASSSGARVGNQPQHFGDGTRLSIL.

The chain is built from TRBV5-1 and TRBJ2-3, with TRBD2 matching 11 bases. CDR3 length: 17 amino acids. Per the germline V gene, CDR1 is SGHRS and CDR2 is YFSETQ. V lost 3 bases to trimming and J lost 2 bases; unmatched junction nucleotides: 8. DNA for the CDR3: TGCGCCAGCAGCTACCAGGGACTAGCGGAATTCACAGATACGCAGTATTTT. As protein: CASSYQGLAEFTDTQYF.

This clonotype was counted a few times. V gene TRBV27 combines with J gene TRBJ2-3; D gene uncertain. Trimming took off 0 bases at V and 14 bases at J, with 18 bases between the two ends. CDR1 is MNHEY, CDR2 SMNVEV, per germline (reference sequence). The CDR3 runs to 14 residues. For the CDR3, the DNA is TGTGCCAGCAGTTTATCCACAGTGCCCAGAGTATGGTATTTT. It encodes CASSLSTVPRVWYF.

Note on this clonotype: At one boundary the junction diverges from the germline segment, which might be a read error. The chain carries TRBV2 and TRBJ1-2, with D tentatively TRBD1 (6 bases). The germline V gene has CDR1 SNHLY and CDR2 FYNNEI. The CDR3 runs to 12 residues. CDR3 amino acids: CASRAGDYGYTF. In nucleotides, the CDR3 is TGTGCCAGCAGGGCAGGGGACTATGGCTACACCTTT.

This clonotype appeared a few times. The chain employs TRBV6-6 and TRBJ1-1, with TRBD1 as a possible D gene (6 bases). CDR1 and CDR2 (germline): MNHNY, SVGAGI (reference sequence). The CDR3 extends over 16 amino acids. V was clipped by 0 bases and J by 5 bases, with 16 bases between them. The CDR3 DNA sequence: TGTGCCAGCAGTTACTCAGGGGCGGGGGCAGAGACTGAAGCTTTCTTT. It translates to CASSYSGAGAETEAFF.

At least ten counts were recorded for this clonotype. The chain recombines TRBV12-3 or TRBV12-4 with TRBJ2-3; D is uncertain. This CDR3 spans 16 amino acids. V lost 6 bases to trimming and J lost 1 base, with 17 bases between them. CDR3 amino acids: CASSSPQQSGTDTQYF. CDR3 DNA: TGTGCCAGCAGCTCACCCCAACAAAGTGGCACAGATACGCAGTATTTT.

The chain recombines TRBV7-9 with TRBJ2-1; D unclear. This CDR3 contains 13 residues. V lost 1 base, J lost 9 bases, and 10 bases lay in between. CDR1 and CDR2 from the germline V gene are SEHNR and FQNEAQ (reference sequence). The CDR3 nucleotides read TGTGCCAGCAGCTTAGGTGGGGTCGGTGAGCAGTTCTTC. Amino acids: CASSLGGVGEQFF.

The chain uses TRBV5-1 and TRBJ1-1, with 8 bases matching TRBD1. The CDR3 totals 15 residues. The germline CDR1 and CDR2 sequences are SGHRS and YFSETQ. The V gene end was trimmed by 4 bases and the J gene end by 1 base; junction bases not matched to a gene: 6. This chain's CDR3 is CASSKRQGPNTEAFF. The DNA for the CDR3 is TGCGCCAGCAGCAAAAGACAGGGGCCGAACACTGAAGCTTTCTTT.

The V gene is TRBV20-1, the J gene TRBJ2-1; 8 positions agree with TRBD2. This CDR3 region has 20 residues. From germline, CDR1 is DFQATT and CDR2 SNEGSKA (reference sequence). With V trimmed by 0 bases and J by 0 bases, 16 bases remained unmatched. The CDR3 here is CSAREFEVAGKRSSYNEQFF. The DNA for the CDR3 is TGCAGTGCTAGAGAATTCGAGGTAGCGGGAAAAAGAAGCTCCTACAATGAGCAGTTCTTC.

This clonotype showed up many times. The genes are TRBV28 and TRBJ1-5; TRBD1 agrees at 11 bases. This CDR3 is 16 amino acids long. The V segment lost 5 bases and the J segment 4 bases; nucleotides outside the gene matches: 7. Germline V gene sequence: CDR1 MDHEN, CDR2 SYDVKM. CDR3 sequence reads: CASSPSGQGENQPQHF. The DNA for the CDR3 is TGTGCCAGCAGTCCATCGGGACAGGGGGAGAATCAGCCCCAGCATTTT.

This clonotype has at least ten counts. The J gene is TRBJ2-1, the V gene TRBV7-2; D gene uncertain. V was pared by 0 bases and J by 6 bases, with 6 bases between. The CDR3 spans 13 residues. Germline lookup yields CDR1 SGHTA and CDR2 FQGNSA. The CDR3 region has the DNA TGTGCCAGCAGCTTAGCGGTGCGCAATGAGCAGTTCTTC. Protein: CASSLAVRNEQFF.

In this sample, this clonotype turned up a few times. This chain uses TRBV6-6 with TRBJ2-4, with a tentative D call TRBD2 (5 bases). Germline-derived CDR1 and CDR2 are MNHNY and SVGAGI (reference sequence). Trimming pared 6 bases from V and 0 bases from J, leaving 12 bases between. This CDR3 comprises 15 residues. The CDR3, as DNA: TGTGCCAGCAGCGGGGTTAATCTAGCCAAAAACATTCAGTACTTC. Translating gives CASSGVNLAKNIQYF.

This clonotype has more than one count but fewer than ten. The chain recombines TRBV6-6 with TRBJ2-5; the match to TRBD2 covers 7 bases. Germline V gene data show CDR1 as MNHNY and CDR2 as SVGAGI (reference sequence). V trimming: 7 bases; J trimming: 2 bases; junction bases outside the gene matches: 4. The CDR3 covers 13 residues. The DNA of the CDR3 is TGTGCCAGCATATGGGGGGGGCAAGAGACCCAGTACTTC. Protein sequence: CASIWGGQETQYF.

This clonotype has more than one count but fewer than ten. This rearrangement joins TRBV7-2 to TRBJ2-1; D may correspond to TRBD1 or TRBD2 (5 bases each). CDR1 SGHTA and CDR2 FQGNSA come from the germline V gene. V lost 4 bases to trimming and J lost 8 bases, with 15 bases between them. The CDR3 is 14 amino acids. The chain's CDR3 is CASSWAGLGDEQFF. The CDR3 coding sequence is TGTGCCAGCAGCTGGGCGGGCTTGGGGGATGAGCAGTTCTTC.

A few counts support this clonotype. This chain connects TRBV10-3 to TRBJ1-6; D is undetermined. The length of the CDR3 is 12 residues. Looked up from germline, CDR1 is ENHRY and CDR2 is SYGVKD. V lost 2 bases to trimming and J lost 7 bases, with 3 bases between them. The chain's CDR3 is CAISEGNSPLHF. The CDR3 region has the DNA TGTGCCATCAGTGAGGGGAATTCACCCCTCCACTTT.

V gene TRBV7-2 combines with J gene TRBJ1-2; D remains unclear. This CDR3 has 13 residues. CDR1 and CDR2 (germline): SGHTA, FQGNSA. Deletions cut 3 bases from V and 2 bases from J, with 7 bases between. The CDR3 protein is CASSFYGNYGYTF. The CDR3 DNA follows: TGTGCCAGCAGCTTTTACGGAAACTATGGCTACACCTTC.

This clonotype appeared a few times. This chain uses TRBV28 with TRBJ1-6; perhaps TRBD1 as D (5 bases). V dropped 2 bases and J dropped 0 bases, with 8 bases sitting between them. Germline values: CDR1 MDHEN, CDR2 SYDVKM. The CDR3 contains 16 residues. The CDR3 nucleotides read TGTGCCAGCAGTTTAGACAGAAGCTCCTATAATTCACCCCTCCACTTT. This sequence encodes CASSLDRSSYNSPLHF.

This clonotype was observed a few times. The genes are TRBV20-1 and TRBJ1-1; TRBD1 is a possible D gene (5 bases). The CDR3 covers 12 residues. Deletions cut 3 bases from V and 5 bases from J, with 10 bases between. Germline assignment: CDR1 DFQATT and CDR2 SNEGSKA (reference sequence). CDR3 in DNA: TGCAGTGCTAGTGGAGGGGTTACTGAAGCTTTCTTT. This codes for CSASGGVTEAFF.

This clonotype was counted only a few times. This chain uses TRBV28 with TRBJ1-1; D gene unclear. CDR1 is MDHEN and CDR2 is SYDVKM in the germline V gene. The CDR3 contains 14 residues. Between the trimmed V and J ends, which lost 3 bases and 1 base, there was a span of 9 bases. The chain's CDR3 is CASSFPSRNTEAFF. CDR3 bases: TGTGCCAGCAGTTTCCCCAGCCGGAACACTGAAGCTTTCTTT.

This clonotype was observed a single time. The chain is built from TRBV4-3 and TRBJ2-4; TRBD2 agrees at 9 bases. Germline V gives CDR1 LGHNA, CDR2 YSLEER. CDR3 size: 18 residues. The trim removed 0 bases at V and 0 bases at J, leaving 6 bases unmatched. Here the CDR3 reads CASSQEAGGQLAKNIQYF. DNA for the CDR3: TGCGCCAGCAGCCAAGAAGCGGGGGGTCAGCTAGCCAAAAACATTCAGTACTTC.

V is TRBV28 and J is TRBJ2-3; 7 bases are shared with TRBD1. CDR3 length equals 14 residues. CDR1 MDHEN and CDR2 SYDVKM come from the germline V gene. J was trimmed by 4 bases and V by 3 bases; bases with no gene match: 4. The CDR3 loop is CASSLTGRADTQYF. CDR3 nucleotides: TGTGCCAGCAGTTTGACAGGGAGAGCAGATACGCAGTATTTT.

This clonotype was counted many times. The CDR3 bases are TGTGCCAGCAGTTTCGCGGGGGCGAGCAATCAGCCCCAGCATTTT. Protein: CASSFAGASNQPQHF. This sequence joins TRBV12-3 or TRBV12-4 and TRBJ1-5; tentatively, D is TRBD1 (6 bases). The CDR3 is made up of 15 amino acids. V lost 3 bases and J lost 1, with 10 bases in between.